The 23 T cell receptor beta chains in this list originate from one sample, sequenced in a study of CD8+ T cells in alopecia areata. cDNA serving as the sequencing template came from extracted, reverse transcribed RNA. The data were produced by immunoSEQ multiplex PCR, yet TCRdb's version contains in-frame clones alone and is incomplete. The sample has about 150,000 clones; 85% to 90% are singletons. Specimen: CD8+ T cells sorted from blood, collected at week 0. All receptors come from a human donor with alopecia areata.

The chain links TRBV12-5 to TRBJ2-7, with D hard to call. The CDR3 spans 15 residues. V lost 6 bases and J 0 bases, leaving 15 bases between the germline ends. Germline V gene lookup returns CDR1 LGHNT and CDR2 FRNRAP. The DNA of the CDR3 is TGTGCTAGTGGGATGAAGACGATTAGCTCCTACGAGCAGTACTTC. Amino acids: CASGMKTISSYEQYF.

The rearrangement links TRBV6-5 to TRBJ1-1; D is unclear. Looked up from germline, CDR1 is MNHEY and CDR2 is SVGAGI. This CDR3 contains 13 residues. V lost 5 bases and J 5 bases, leaving 12 bases between the germline ends. The DNA of the CDR3 is TGTGCCAGCAGTGAGAAGGTTTGGACTGAAGCTTTCTTT. Translation gives CASSEKVWTEAFF.

V gene TRBV5-1 combines with J gene TRBJ1-4; 7 bases match TRBD1. Germline-derived CDR1 and CDR2 are SGHRS and YFSETQ. V lost 4 bases, J lost 0 bases, and 3 bases stayed unmatched. The CDR3 consists of 15 residues. For the CDR3, the DNA is TGCGCCAGCAGCCCCGACAGGGCAACTAATGAAAAACTGTTTTTT. Translation gives CASSPDRATNEKLFF.

The chain couples TRBV6-1 to TRBJ2-1, with D perhaps TRBD2 (6 bases). This CDR3 region has 14 residues. Germline assignment: CDR1 MNHNS and CDR2 SASEGT. Trimming shortened V by 7 bases and J by 0 bases, and 10 bases separated the two germline ends. The CDR3 sequence is CASTLAGSYNEQFF. The CDR3 nucleotides read TGTGCCAGCACACTAGCAGGCTCCTACAATGAGCAGTTCTTC.

The chain employs TRBV19 and TRBJ1-4; D is uncertain. The length of the CDR3 is 16 residues. Trimming shortened V by 5 bases and J by 0 bases, and 13 bases separated the two germline ends. Germline values: CDR1 LNHDA, CDR2 SQIVND (reference sequence). The CDR3 nucleotides are TGTGCCAGTAGTCCCAACATTGTTGCAACTAATGAAAAACTGTTTTTT. Translation gives CASSPNIVATNEKLFF.

CDR3 residues: CASSTTGTGGLEQYF. The CDR3 DNA follows: TGTGCCAGCAGCACGACCGGGACAGGAGGTTTGGAGCAGTACTTC. V is TRBV7-8 and J is TRBJ2-7; 8 bases are a match to TRBD1. Trimming cost V 5 bases and J 7 bases; bases outside gene matches: 13. This CDR3 contains 15 residues. The germline CDR1 and CDR2 sequences are SGHVS and FQNEAQ.

V and J are TRBV4-2 and TRBJ1-1; D possibly corresponds to TRBD1 (5 bases). The germline CDR1 and CDR2 sequences are LGHNA and YNFKEQ. This CDR3 is 14 amino acids long. V was cut by 1 base and J by 8 bases, with 14 bases left in between. The CDR3, as DNA: TGTGCCAGCAGCCAAGTCGAAGGGGTGAACGAAGCTTTCTTT. This sequence encodes CASSQVEGVNEAFF.

The J gene is TRBJ2-3, the V gene TRBV7-9; D possibly corresponds to TRBD1 (5 bases). Trimming stripped 0 bases from V and 2 bases from J, with 15 bases between. Per the germline V gene, CDR1 is SEHNR and CDR2 is FQNEAQ (reference sequence). This CDR3 contains 17 residues. The CDR3 DNA sequence: TGTGCCAGCAGCTTAGCGTGGCAGGGTTTCCTCACAGATACGCAGTATTTT. This encodes CASSLAWQGFLTDTQYF.

The chain is built from TRBV9 and TRBJ2-3; D might be TRBD2 (5 bases). The CDR3 sequence is 14 residues long. V dropped 0 bases and J dropped 5 bases, with 10 bases sitting between them. Germline lookup yields CDR1 SGDLS and CDR2 YYNGEE. The CDR3 protein is CASSVASGRDTQYF. DNA of the CDR3: TGTGCCAGCAGCGTAGCCAGCGGTCGAGATACGCAGTATTTT. Looking up the rest from reference TRBV9 and TRBJ2-3 gives the full variable domain: DSGVTQTPKHLITATGQRVTLRCSPRSGDLSVYWYQQSLDQGLQFLIQYYNGEERAKGNILERFSAQQFPDLHSELNLSSLELGDSALYFCASSVASGRDTQYFGPGTRLTVL.

The rearrangement joins TRBV25-1 to TRBJ1-2; TRBD1 matches at 9 bases. This CDR3 region has 15 residues. J was trimmed by 8 bases and V by 3 bases; bases with no gene match: 10. Germline V gene lookup returns CDR1 MGHDK and CDR2 SYGVNS. The CDR3 DNA sequence: TGTGCCAGCAGTGACCCCGGGACAGGGAACGACGGCTACACCTTC. Protein sequence: CASSDPGTGNDGYTF.

J is TRBJ2-2 and V is TRBV19; 8 positions agree with TRBD2. Unmatched junction bases numbered 2, after V lost 3 bases and J lost 2 bases. This CDR3 is built from 15 residues. Germline CDR1 and CDR2: LNHDA and SQIVND (reference sequence). CDR3 DNA sequence: TGTGCCAGTAGTATCAGCGGGGGAAACACCGGGGAGCTGTTTTTT. Its protein is CASSISGGNTGELFF.

This chain links TRBV5-4 with TRBJ2-1; D is perhaps TRBD2 (5 bases). The V end was cut by 4 bases, the J end by 5 bases, with 13 bases between. CDR1 SGHNT and CDR2 YYREEE come from the germline V gene (reference sequence). The CDR3 is 14 amino acids. CDR3 loop: CASSPEGDNNEQFF. The CDR3 nucleotides read TGTGCCAGCAGCCCCGAGGGAGACAACAATGAGCAGTTCTTC.

This chain links TRBV10-1 with TRBJ2-5, with 13 bases aligning to TRBD2. The V and J ends lost 8 bases and 5 bases, in that order; junction bases with no gene match: 8. Germline V gene sequence: CDR1 WNHNN, CDR2 SYGVQD (reference sequence). The CDR3 consists of 15 residues. The CDR3 reads CASSQGTSGMETQYF. DNA for the CDR3: TGCGCCAGCTCCCAAGGGACTAGCGGGATGGAGACCCAGTACTTC.

This clone has only one observation. The chain couples TRBV5-1 to TRBJ2-1, with 10 bases identical to TRBD2. Germline CDR1 SGHRS, CDR2 YFSETQ. The CDR3 loop spans 18 amino acids. Trimming cost V 0 bases and J 0 bases; bases outside gene matches: 6. The CDR3 protein is CASSLALAGAFSYNEQFF. CDR3 in DNA: TGCGCCAGCAGCTTGGCCCTAGCGGGGGCCTTCTCCTACAATGAGCAGTTCTTC.

The chain recombines TRBV29-1 with TRBJ2-7; either TRBD1 or TRBD2 may fit D (5 bases each). The V end lost 4 bases, the J end lost 6 bases, and 13 bases lay between the germline ends. The germline V gene encodes CDR1 SQVTM and CDR2 ANQGSEA. This CDR3 comprises 12 residues. In nucleotides, the CDR3 is TGCAGCGTTGTCGGGGCCCTAAGCGAGCAGTACTTC. Protein sequence: CSVVGALSEQYF.

In this sample, this clone turned up a few times. The rearrangement uses TRBV14 and TRBJ1-3; perhaps TRBD1 as D (6 bases). The V gene's germline CDR1 is SGHDN and CDR2 FVKESK. The CDR3 totals 15 residues. The V and J ends lost 3 bases and 2 bases respectively, with 11 bases between them. CDR3 protein: CASSHLQGPGNTIYF. The CDR3 region has the DNA TGTGCCAGCAGCCACTTACAGGGTCCTGGAAACACCATATATTTT. The whole variable domain, filled in from reference TRBV14 and TRBJ1-3, reads EAGVTQFPSHSVIEKGQTVTLRCDPISGHDNLYWYRRVMGKEIKFLLHFVKESKQDESGMPNNRFLAERTGGTYSTLKVQPAELEDSGVYFCASSHLQGPGNTIYFGEGSWLTVV.

The chain combines TRBV28 with TRBJ1-1, with D possibly matching TRBD1 (5 bases). Germline values: CDR1 MDHEN, CDR2 SYDVKM. The CDR3 is 14 residues long. V shed 5 bases and J shed 6 bases, with 16 bases lying between them. This CDR3 is CASSPGPPGAEAFF. The CDR3 bases are TGTGCCAGCAGTCCGGGACCGCCCGGCGCTGAAGCTTTCTTT.

The chain uses TRBV9 and TRBJ2-3, with D unresolved. V lost 4 bases, J lost 3 bases, and 15 bases lay in between. CDR1 SGDLS and CDR2 YYNGEE come from the germline V gene. This CDR3 comprises 15 residues. The CDR3 bases are TGTGCCAGCAGCCCCCACCCACTGGGTACAGATACGCAGTATTTT. The encoded protein is CASSPHPLGTDTQYF.

To note about this clone: One end of the junction fails to match germline, which may point to a read error. This chain connects TRBV20-1 to TRBJ1-2, with D tentatively TRBD1 (6 bases). Germline V gene data show CDR1 as DFQATT and CDR2 as SNEGSKA (reference sequence). This CDR3 has 9 residues. The CDR3 region is CSAAGTNLF. The CDR3 coding sequence is TGCAGTGCAGCCGGGACAAATCTTTTC.

This clone was seen only a few times. The chain is built from TRBV6-5 and TRBJ2-1, with 11 bases matching TRBD2. From germline, CDR1 is MNHEY and CDR2 SVGAGI. The CDR3 spans 15 residues. The ends lost 7 bases at V and 8 bases at J; junction bases unmatched: 10. The CDR3 coding sequence is TGTGCCAGCATCAACCGGGTAGCGGGGGGGGATGAGCAGTTCTTC. Translation: CASINRVAGGDEQFF.

The chain carries TRBV30 and TRBJ2-7, with D uncertain. Between the trimmed V and J ends, which lost 2 bases and 2 bases, there was a span of 10 bases. From germline, CDR1 is GTSNPN and CDR2 SVGIG (reference sequence). This CDR3 contains 13 residues. CDR3 loop: CAWSPTPTYEQYF. The CDR3 nucleotides are TGTGCCTGGAGTCCAACCCCCACCTACGAGCAGTACTTC.

This clone was observed once. The chain uses TRBV4-1 and TRBJ2-7; no firm D call. CDR3 length: 15 amino acids. Germline CDR1 is MGHRA and CDR2 is YSYEKL. V lost 0 bases and J 3 bases, leaving 12 bases between the germline ends. The DNA for the CDR3 is TGCGCCAGCAGCCAAGACCACGGCCTCATCTACGAGCAGTACTTC. It yields the protein CASSQDHGLIYEQYF.

To note about this clone: Other nucleotide sequences in the sample specify the same CDR3. The V gene is TRBV5-1, the J gene TRBJ2-7; D call uncertain. V lost 3 bases and J 1 base, leaving 5 bases between the germline ends. Germline values: CDR1 SGHRS, CDR2 YFSETQ. The CDR3 runs to 12 residues. CDR3: CASSSESYEQYF. The CDR3 DNA follows: TGCGCCAGCAGCTCGGAGTCCTACGAGCAGTACTTC.